This T cell receptor (beta chain) was obtained from a study of identical twins. MiXCR, run by TCRdb on the 5' RACE reads, gives a single entry per CDR3 protein. The repertoire has roughly 690,000 distinct CDR3 sequences, 21% of them found once; the top ten carry roughly 4%. The V gene lost 4 bases and the J gene lost 0 bases, with 10 bases spanning the gap. Germline CDR1 and CDR2: MNHNS and SASEGT. The CDR3 contains 15 residues. The data also belong to a second study, concerning T cells expressing NK-cell markers. That source reports: Within the sequenced cohort of eight donors, seven exhibited HCMV seropositivity and one was seronegative.

This TCR was sampled from a woman between 18 and 30 years old in good health. The chain is built from TRBV6-1 and TRBJ2-1, with D perhaps TRBD2 (6 bases). The sample comprised PBMCs. CDR3 sequence reads: CASSGGASSYNEQFF. Written as DNA, the CDR3 is TGTGCCAGCAGTGGCGGGGCCAGCTCCTACAATGAGCAGTTCTTC.